This T cell receptor (beta chain) was captured by sequencing in a study of cytomegalovirus exposure and HLA in healthy donors. Study outcomes and limitations: Earlier analysis looked at TCR beta V segments, and most were productive about 90% or about 30% of the time.

On this clone itself: Its antigen remains unidentified.

Per germline, CDR1 MRHNA and CDR2 SNTAGT. Germline trimming cut 9 bases from V and 5 bases from J; bases unmatched to any gene: 9. CDR3 length equals 13 residues. PCR used 60 Vbeta primers and 13 Jbeta primers. TCRdb's copy holds only in-frame clones and misses some; the assay was immunoSEQ multiplex PCR. The data hold 95,000 to 100,000 clones, with about 72% observed a single time. Unrecorded immune exposures were likely, despite nominal health at sampling. Specimen: PBMCs. This TCR came from a woman in her sixties in good health and CMV-seropositive. The chain has TRBV6-4 and TRBJ2-5; 7 bases align to TRBD2. The CDR3 sequence: CARGTGGPETQYF. CDR3 coding DNA: TGTGCCAGAGGGACGGGAGGACCCGAGACCCAGTACTTC.